These 14 T cell receptor beta chains came from one sample sequenced in a study of sequential checkpoint blockade in melanoma. This sample's treatment: randomized to nivolumab then ipilimumab (arm A) or the reverse (arm B). Sequenced by immunoSEQ multiplex PCR; TCRdb stores in-frame clones only, minus some. Among about 18,000 clones listed, roughly two thirds were seen once. This specimen consisted of CD8+ T cells sorted from blood (inferred from file names), obtained from a patient given nivolumab and ipilimumab in sequence. These receptor sequences come from a human donor with melanoma.

The sample holds one count of this clone. V usage is TRBV9 and J usage is TRBJ2-7; 10 bases align to TRBD2. The CDR3 is made up of 14 amino acids. Losses at the gene ends were 4 bases for V and 2 bases for J; bases not matched to a gene: 3. The germline V gene has CDR1 SGDLS and CDR2 YYNGEE. The CDR3 DNA is TGTGCCAGCAGCACTAGCGGGAACCCCTACGAGCAGTACTTC. Translation: CASSTSGNPYEQYF.

This chain connects TRBV21-1 to TRBJ1-2. TRBV21-1 corresponds to a pseudogene. The CDR3 covers 17 residues. The CDR3 region is CASSKGMETGCNYGYTF. CDR3 sequence (DNA): TGTGCCAGCAGCAAAGGTATGGAGACTGGATGTAACTATGGCTACACCTTC.

This rearrangement joins TRBV11-3 to TRBJ2-5; D remains ambiguous. This CDR3 contains 15 residues. V was pared by 5 bases and J by 5 bases, with 18 bases between. The germline V gene has CDR1 SGHNT and CDR2 YENEEA. The CDR3 protein is CASSPEASLVETQYF. The CDR3 coding sequence is TGTGCCAGCAGCCCAGAGGCCAGCTTGGTGGAGACCCAGTACTTC.

V is TRBV11-2 and J is TRBJ1-2, with D perhaps TRBD1 (5 bases). V lost 5 bases, J lost 4 bases, and 23 bases lay in between. Per germline, CDR1 SGHAT and CDR2 FQNNGV. CDR3 size: 17 residues. Here the CDR3 reads CASSPPTSGGVGYGYTF. The DNA for the CDR3 is TGTGCCAGCAGCCCGCCCACATCGGGGGGGGTTGGCTATGGCTACACCTTC.

The table lists this clone with a few counts. The V gene is TRBV5-1, the J gene TRBJ1-3; unclear D gene. The V end lost 4 bases, the J end lost 3 bases, and 11 bases lay between the germline ends. Germline assignment: CDR1 SGHRS and CDR2 YFSETQ. The CDR3 consists of 14 residues. In nucleotides, the CDR3 is TGCGCCAGCAGCCTTGGCGAGGATGGAAACACCATATATTTT. This sequence encodes CASSLGEDGNTIYF. Complete variable domain (other parts from reference TRBV5-1 and TRBJ1-3): KAGVTQTPRYLIKTRGQQVTLSCSPISGHRSVSWYQQTPGQGLQFLFEYFSETQRNKGNFPGRFSGRQFSNSRSEMNVSTLELGDSALYLCASSLGEDGNTIYFGEGSWLTVV.

This clone occurred a few times. The V and J genes are TRBV21-1 and TRBJ2-2; the DNA was not compared with TRBD1, the D call given in the table. TRBV21-1 is marked as a pseudogene. CDR3 size: 13 residues. The CDR3 coding sequence is TGTGCCAGCAGCACACAGAACACCGGGGAGCTGTTTTTT. It is translated as CASSTQNTGELFF.

The chain couples TRBV5-1 to TRBJ1-5; D might be TRBD1 (6 bases). The V and J ends lost 0 bases and 0 bases respectively, with 16 bases between them. The CDR3 consists of 18 residues. Germline V lookup: CDR1 SGHRS, CDR2 YFSETQ. The CDR3 protein is CASSLGEGEMGSNQPQHF. The CDR3 DNA reads TGCGCCAGCAGCTTGGGCGAGGGGGAGATGGGTAGCAATCAGCCCCAGCATTTT.

This clone was seen only once. This chain joins TRBV6-5 and TRBJ1-2; D unresolved. CDR1 and CDR2 from the germline V gene are MNHEY and SVGAGI. The CDR3 covers 14 residues. V was trimmed by 6 bases and J by 6 bases, leaving 17 bases between them. In DNA form, the CDR3 reads TGTGCCAGCAGCTCCTCCGCGGGCTCCCATGGCTACACCTTC. This translates into CASSSSAGSHGYTF.

The chain employs TRBV2 and TRBJ2-7; 15 positions match TRBD2. In germline, CDR1 is SNHLY, CDR2 FYNNEI. The CDR3 sequence is 17 residues long. The trim removed 8 bases at V and 5 bases at J, leaving 13 bases unmatched. CDR3 DNA: TGTGCCAGCGGATCCGGGACTAGCGGGAGGAGGTGGAACGAGCAGTACTTC. Translated: CASGSGTSGRRWNEQYF.

The rearrangement links TRBV19 to TRBJ2-1; possibly TRBD2 for D (6 bases). The CDR3 covers 17 residues. V was trimmed by 1 base and J by 0 bases, leaving 13 bases between them. Germline V CDR1 and CDR2: LNHDA, SQIVND (reference sequence). CDR3 nucleotides: TGTGCCAGTAGTATAGGCCCCTGGGGGGACTCCTACAATGAGCAGTTCTTC. This translates into CASSIGPWGDSYNEQFF. The complete variable domain, with remaining parts taken from reference TRBV19 and TRBJ2-1, reads DGGITQSPKYLFRKEGQNVTLSCEQNLNHDAMYWYRQDPGQGLRLIYYSQIVNDFQKGDIAEGYSVSREKKESFPLTVTSAQKNPTAFYLCASSIGPWGDSYNEQFFGPGTRLTVL.

The sample holds a few counts of this clone. The rearrangement links TRBV7-3 to TRBJ2-1; D might be TRBD1 (6 bases). The V and J ends lost 5 bases and 6 bases respectively, with 14 bases between them. The germline CDR1 and CDR2 sequences are SGHTA and FQGTGA. CDR3 length: 14 amino acids. The CDR3 loop is CASSPRQGPNEQFF. The CDR3 DNA sequence: TGTGCCAGCAGCCCCCGGCAGGGGCCCAATGAGCAGTTCTTC.

Of note for this clone: The junction departs from germline at one end; a sequencing error may be responsible. The CDR3 bases are TGCGCCAGCAGCCAAGAATGGTCGGGAGTCTCCTACGAGCAGTACTTC. It translates to CASSQEWSGVSYEQYF. V gene TRBV5-5 combines with J gene TRBJ2-7; the D gene is possibly TRBD2 (6 bases). Looked up from germline, CDR1 is SGHKS and CDR2 is YYEKEE (reference sequence). The CDR3 is made up of 16 amino acids. The variable domain in full, with the rest retrieved from reference TRBV5-5 and TRBJ2-7, is DAGVTQSPTHLIKTRGQQVTLRCSPISGHKSVSWYQQVLGQGPQFIFQYYEKEERGRGNFPDRFSARQFPNYSSELNVNALLLGDSALYLCASSQEWSGVSYEQYFGPGTRLTVT.

The gene calls are TRBV7-9 and TRBJ1-4; 10 bases align to TRBD1. The CDR3 spans 14 residues. Germline V gene sequence: CDR1 SEHNR, CDR2 FQNEAQ (reference sequence). Losses at the gene ends were 6 bases for V and 5 bases for J; bases not matched to a gene: 3. CDR3 in amino acids: CASSLDRGNEKLFF. CDR3 in DNA: TGTGCCAGCAGTCTGGACAGGGGGAATGAAAAACTGTTTTTT.

The chain links TRBV10-1 to TRBJ2-7; D perhaps matches TRBD1 (5 bases). The germline V gene encodes CDR1 WNHNN and CDR2 SYGVQD (reference sequence). V dropped 2 bases and J dropped 2 bases, with 7 bases sitting between them. CDR3 length: 13 amino acids. In nucleotides, the CDR3 is TGCGCCAGCAGTGAGACAGGCGCCTACGAGCAGTACTTC. It translates to CASSETGAYEQYF.